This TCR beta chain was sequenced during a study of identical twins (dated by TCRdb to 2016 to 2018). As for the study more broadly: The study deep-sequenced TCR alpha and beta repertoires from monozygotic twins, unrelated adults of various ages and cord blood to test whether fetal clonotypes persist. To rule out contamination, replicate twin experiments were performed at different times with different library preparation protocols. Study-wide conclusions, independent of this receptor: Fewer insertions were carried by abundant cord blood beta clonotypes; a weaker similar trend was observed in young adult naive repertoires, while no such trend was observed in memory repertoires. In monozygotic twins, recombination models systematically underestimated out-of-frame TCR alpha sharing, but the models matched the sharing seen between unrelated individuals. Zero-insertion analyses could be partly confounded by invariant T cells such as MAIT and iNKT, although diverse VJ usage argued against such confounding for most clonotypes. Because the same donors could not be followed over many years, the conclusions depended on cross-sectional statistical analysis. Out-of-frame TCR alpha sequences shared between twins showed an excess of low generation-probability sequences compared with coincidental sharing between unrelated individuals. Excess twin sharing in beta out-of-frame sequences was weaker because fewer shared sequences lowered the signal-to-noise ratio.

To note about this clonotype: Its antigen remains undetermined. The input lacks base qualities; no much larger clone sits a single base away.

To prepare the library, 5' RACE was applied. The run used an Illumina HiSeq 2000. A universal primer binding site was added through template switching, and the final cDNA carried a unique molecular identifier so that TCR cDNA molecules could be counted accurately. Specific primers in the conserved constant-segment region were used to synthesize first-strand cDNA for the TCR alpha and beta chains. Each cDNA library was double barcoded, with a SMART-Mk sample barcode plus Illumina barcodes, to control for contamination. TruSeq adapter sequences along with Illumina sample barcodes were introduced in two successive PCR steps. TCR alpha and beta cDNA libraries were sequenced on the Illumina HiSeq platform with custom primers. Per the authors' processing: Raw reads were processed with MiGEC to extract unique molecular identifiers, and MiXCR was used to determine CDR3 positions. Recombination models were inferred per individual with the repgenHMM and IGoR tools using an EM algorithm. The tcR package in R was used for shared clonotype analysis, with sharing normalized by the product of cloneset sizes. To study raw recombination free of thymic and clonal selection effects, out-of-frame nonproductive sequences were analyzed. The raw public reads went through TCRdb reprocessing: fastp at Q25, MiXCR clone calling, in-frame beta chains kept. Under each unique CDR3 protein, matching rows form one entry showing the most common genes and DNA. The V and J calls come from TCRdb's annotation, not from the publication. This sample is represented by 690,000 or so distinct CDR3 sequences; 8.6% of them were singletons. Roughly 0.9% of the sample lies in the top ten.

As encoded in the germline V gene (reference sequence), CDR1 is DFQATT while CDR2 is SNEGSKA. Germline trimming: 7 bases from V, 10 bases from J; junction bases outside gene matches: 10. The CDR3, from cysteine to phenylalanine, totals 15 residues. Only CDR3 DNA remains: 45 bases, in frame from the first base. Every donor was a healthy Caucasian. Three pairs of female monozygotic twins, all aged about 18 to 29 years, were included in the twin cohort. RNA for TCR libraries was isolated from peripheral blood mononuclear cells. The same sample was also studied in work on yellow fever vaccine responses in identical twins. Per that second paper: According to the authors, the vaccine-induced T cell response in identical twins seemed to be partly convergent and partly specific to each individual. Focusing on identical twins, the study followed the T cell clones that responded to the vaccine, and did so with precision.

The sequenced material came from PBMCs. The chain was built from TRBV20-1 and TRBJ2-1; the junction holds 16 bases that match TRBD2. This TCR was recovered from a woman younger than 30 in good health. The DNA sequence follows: TGCAGTGTGGGGACTAGCGGGAGGGCCTCTTGGGAGCAGTTCTTC. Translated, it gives CSVGTSGRASWEQFF.